Listed here are 27 T cell receptor beta chains from one sample, sequenced in a study of T cells after posttransplantation cyclophosphamide. Sequencing was performed with immunoSEQ multiplex PCR; in TCRdb, only in-frame clones are kept and a portion is missing. The sample contains around 18,000 clones, around four fifths of which appear only once. The source material was memory CD4+ T cells sorted from blood. The receptors here all came from a man aged 25 to 40 in good health and a related stem cell transplant donor.

This clone turned up a few times. The chain uses TRBV15 and TRBJ1-3, with D unclear. The CDR3 is 16 amino acids. Trimming left V 0 bases short and J 1 base short, with 10 bases between. Germline V gene sequence: CDR1 LNHNV, CDR2 YYDKDF (reference sequence). The CDR3 DNA reads as TGTGCCACCAGCAGAGATAGAAGAGTATCTGGAAACACCATATATTTT. Its protein is CATSRDRRVSGNTIYF.

This clone was counted a few times. The V and J genes are TRBV25-1 and TRBJ2-2; possibly TRBD1 for D (5 bases). The CDR3 runs 13 residues. Germline V lookup: CDR1 MGHDK, CDR2 SYGVNS. Between the trimmed V and J ends, which lost 7 bases and 4 bases, there was a span of 10 bases. As DNA, the CDR3 is TGTGCCAGCAACTGGGGCTCCACCGGGGAGCTGTTTTTT. The encoded protein is CASNWGSTGELFF.

The chain carries TRBV6-5 and TRBJ1-5, with 8 bases aligning to TRBD1. Germline CDR1 reads MNHEY; CDR2 reads SVGAGI. Unmatched junction bases numbered 8, after V lost 6 bases and J lost 7 bases. CDR3 length: 14 residues. The DNA of the CDR3 is TGTGCCAGCAGCCTTACAGGGGGGCGGCAGCCCCAGCATTTT. This encodes CASSLTGGRQPQHF.

The gene calls are TRBV6-5 and TRBJ2-7, with a weak D call TRBD2 (6 bases). V lost 7 bases to trimming and J lost 0 bases, with 13 bases between them. Germline CDR1 reads MNHEY; CDR2 reads SVGAGI. The CDR3 sequence is 14 residues long. In DNA, the CDR3 is TGTGCCAGCACCATAGGAGGGGTCTCCTACGAGCAGTACTTC. Encoded protein: CASTIGGVSYEQYF.

This CDR3 reads CASSPLAGDTDTQYF. The DNA of the CDR3 is TGTGCCAGCAGCCCGCTAGCGGGGGATACAGATACGCAGTATTTT. This chain links TRBV7-2 with TRBJ2-3; 10 bases match TRBD2. Germline values: CDR1 SGHTA, CDR2 FQGNSA. Trimming took 5 bases from V and 3 from J; bases not matched to a gene: 5. The CDR3 loop spans 15 amino acids.

The chain employs TRBV10-3 and TRBJ1-2, with 7 bases matching TRBD1. This CDR3 comprises 15 residues. Germline assignment: CDR1 ENHRY and CDR2 SYGVKD. J lost 2 bases, V lost 0 bases, and 3 bases had no gene match. Here the CDR3 reads CAISESPTGNYGYTF. The DNA for the CDR3 is TGTGCCATCAGTGAGTCCCCGACAGGGAACTATGGCTACACCTTC.

This chain connects TRBV19 to TRBJ2-3; 10 bases are shared with TRBD2. V trimming: 5 bases; J trimming: 8 bases; junction bases outside the gene matches: 13. CDR1 and CDR2 (germline): LNHDA, SQIVND (reference sequence). The CDR3 contains 16 residues. CDR3 in DNA: TGTGCCAGTAGTTCGTCTAGCGGGAGTCGGGTTGGTACGCAGTATTTT. Translating it yields CASSSSSGSRVGTQYF.

The CDR3: CASSLAGTGNNYGYTF. Here the CDR3 DNA reads TGCGCCAGCAGCCTAGCCGGGACAGGGAACAACTATGGCTACACCTTC. The V call is TRBV5-1, the J call TRBJ1-2; 9 bases are shared with TRBD1. The CDR3 sequence is 16 residues long. Trimming removed 4 bases from V and 2 bases from J; junction bases left unmatched: 9. CDR1 and CDR2 (germline): SGHRS, YFSETQ.

This rearrangement joins TRBV12-5 to TRBJ2-5, with 7 bases fitting TRBD1. The CDR3 spans 15 residues. V was clipped by 3 bases and J by 2 bases; unmatched bases: 6. CDR1 and CDR2 (germline): LGHNT, FRNRAP. DNA for the CDR3: TGTGCTAGTGGTTTTGGGGCAGGGGGACAAGAGACCCAGTACTTC. Amino acid sequence: CASGFGAGGQETQYF. The full variable domain, its missing parts supplied by reference TRBV12-5 and TRBJ2-5, is DARVTQTPRHKVTEMGQEVTMRCQPILGHNTVFWYRQTMMQGLELLAYFRNRAPLDDSGMPKDRFSAEMPDATLATLKIQPSEPRDSAVYFCASGFGAGGQETQYFGPGTRLLVL.

This clone has just a few counts. The chain recombines TRBV6-5 with TRBJ1-1; TRBD1 matches at 7 bases. The V gene's germline CDR1 is MNHEY and CDR2 SVGAGI. V lost 5 bases to trimming and J lost 5 bases; unmatched junction nucleotides: 5. The CDR3 is made up of 13 amino acids. CDR3 region: CASSRTGETEAFF. CDR3 nucleotides: TGTGCCAGCAGTCGTACAGGGGAGACTGAAGCTTTCTTT.

The rearrangement uses TRBV19 and TRBJ2-1, with 10 nucleotides matching TRBD1. CDR3 size: 14 residues. CDR1 is LNHDA, CDR2 SQIVND, per germline (reference sequence). The CDR3 region has the DNA TGTGCTTCCGAGACAGGGGGCCAGAGCGCTGAGCAGTTCTTC. Its translation is CASETGGQSAEQFF.

V usage is TRBV4-1 and J usage is TRBJ1-4; maybe TRBD1 (6 bases). The CDR3 sequence is 16 residues long. The germline V gene encodes CDR1 MGHRA and CDR2 YSYEKL. With 0 bases removed from V and 11 bases from J, the gap between germline ends came to 19 bases. The chain's CDR3 is CASSQDRGGGAGKLFF. CDR3 coding DNA: TGCGCCAGCAGCCAAGATCGGGGCGGGGGCGCAGGGAAACTGTTTTTT.

This chain connects TRBV19 to TRBJ1-2; 8 bases line up with TRBD1. This CDR3 is built from 16 residues. In germline, CDR1 is LNHDA, CDR2 SQIVND (reference sequence). The J segment lost 2 bases and the V segment lost 4 bases, leaving 9 bases of the junction unmatched. CDR3 sequence: CASSTNGQGSNYGYTF. CDR3 coding DNA: TGTGCCAGTAGTACTAACGGACAGGGTTCAAACTATGGCTACACCTTC.

V gene TRBV25-1 combines with J gene TRBJ2-7; D is possibly TRBD1 (6 bases). Trimming took 4 bases from V and 3 from J, leaving 13 bases between them. CDR1 MGHDK and CDR2 SYGVNS come from the germline V gene. The CDR3 totals 14 residues. CDR3 nucleotide sequence: TGTGCCAGCAGTGGGGCCCGGACAGACTACGAGCAGTACTTC. This codes for CASSGARTDYEQYF.

This clone was seen a few times. The chain joins TRBV5-1 to TRBJ1-4, with a possible D match to TRBD1 (5 bases). The CDR3 runs 15 residues. Germline assignment: CDR1 SGHRS and CDR2 YFSETQ. V was pared by 0 bases and J by 8 bases, with 14 bases between. The CDR3 DNA is TGCGCCAGCAGCTTGGCCGGGGGAGGTAAAGAAAAACTGTTTTTT. Its translation: CASSLAGGGKEKLFF.

This chain links TRBV23-1 with TRBJ2-3, with a tentative D call TRBD2 (6 bases). TRBV23-1 is recorded as an ORF, its role being uncertain. The CDR3 has 14 amino acids. Trimming took 7 bases from V and 1 from J, leaving 12 bases between them. For the CDR3, the DNA is TGCGCCAGCACGCGGGGCTACGGCACAGATACGCAGTATTTT. Translated: CASTRGYGTDTQYF.

This clone showed up just once. The rearrangement joins TRBV7-2 to TRBJ1-6, with D perhaps matching TRBD1 (6 bases). CDR1 SGHTA and CDR2 FQGNSA come from the germline V gene. Trimming pared 2 bases from V and 9 bases from J, leaving 14 bases between. The CDR3 totals 15 residues. For the CDR3, the DNA is TGTGCCAGCAGCTTACAACAGGGTGCCCGTTCACCCCTCCACTTT. Its protein product is CASSLQQGARSPLHF.

The rearrangement uses TRBV28 and TRBJ1-4, with D possibly being TRBD1 (5 bases). The length of the CDR3 is 16 residues. CDR1 MDHEN and CDR2 SYDVKM come from the germline V gene. Deletions cut 5 bases from V and 2 bases from J, with 15 bases between. CDR3 bases: TGTGCCAGCAGTCCCATTCGGGGGTCCACTAATGAAAAACTGTTTTTT. Its protein product is CASSPIRGSTNEKLFF.

The chain uses TRBV6-1 and TRBJ2-7, with TRBD1 identical over 7 bases. The CDR3 sequence is 15 residues long. Losses at the gene ends were 1 base for V and 6 bases for J; bases not matched to a gene: 9. Germline lookup yields CDR1 MNHNS and CDR2 SASEGT. Here the CDR3 DNA reads TGTGCCAGCAGTGAAGTTGGACAGGTGGTCGGCGAGCAGTACTTC. Translated, it gives CASSEVGQVVGEQYF.

This chain uses TRBV11-2 with TRBJ1-5, with 10 bases that match TRBD1. Germline V gene data show CDR1 as SGHAT and CDR2 as FQNNGV. There are 15 residues in the CDR3. V was clipped by 6 bases and J by 4 bases; unmatched bases: 6. The CDR3 loop reads CASSSDRGGNQPQHF. The CDR3 nucleotides read TGTGCCAGCAGTTCGGACAGGGGGGGAAATCAGCCCCAGCATTTT. The variable domain in full, with the rest retrieved from reference TRBV11-2 and TRBJ1-5, is EAGVAQSPRYKIIEKRQSVAFWCNPISGHATLYWYQQILGQGPKLLIQFQNNGVVDDSQLPKDRFSAERLKGVDSTLKIQPAKLEDSAVYLCASSSDRGGNQPQHFGDGTRLSIL.

The chain employs TRBV28 and TRBJ1-1, with D uncertain. V was trimmed by 3 bases and J by 3 bases, leaving 14 bases between them. From germline, CDR1 is MDHEN and CDR2 SYDVKM. This CDR3 spans 15 amino acids. The CDR3 reads CASSFRGARDTEAFF. CDR3 DNA: TGTGCCAGCAGTTTTCGGGGTGCGAGGGACACTGAAGCTTTCTTT.

J is TRBJ2-7 and V is TRBV2, with 8 bases that match TRBD1. CDR1 and CDR2 from the germline V gene are SNHLY and FYNNEI. J was trimmed by 4 bases and V by 8 bases; bases with no gene match: 13. The CDR3 has 15 residues. The CDR3 region is CASQTDRGGGYEQYF. The CDR3 DNA reads as TGTGCCAGCCAAACTGACAGGGGAGGTGGTTACGAGCAGTACTTC.

The V call is TRBV5-1, the J call TRBJ2-2; TRBD1 matches 7 bases. CDR1 is SGHRS, CDR2 YFSETQ, per germline. The CDR3 consists of 15 residues. V shed 5 bases and J 0 bases; nucleotides not matched to a gene: 4. CDR3 nucleotide sequence: TGCGCCAGCAGTGCGACAGGGACGAACACCGGGGAGCTGTTTTTT. Protein sequence: CASSATGTNTGELFF.

The genes are TRBV28 and TRBJ2-1, with 12 bases aligning to TRBD1. The CDR3 length is 15 residues. CDR1 MDHEN and CDR2 SYDVKM come from the germline V gene. Trimming removed 3 bases from V and 9 bases from J; junction bases left unmatched: 6. CDR3 DNA: TGTGCCAGCAGTTTTGGGACAGGGGGCGAGGGTGAGCAGTTCTTC. It is translated as CASSFGTGGEGEQFF.

This sequence joins TRBV6-1 and TRBJ2-1, with 12 bases that match TRBD2. J lost 0 bases, V lost 2 bases, and 11 bases had no gene match. CDR1 is MNHNS, CDR2 SASEGT, per germline. The CDR3 spans 20 residues. CDR3 loop: CASSEPGLAGLFSSYNEQFF. The CDR3, as DNA: TGTGCCAGCAGTGAACCGGGACTAGCGGGCTTGTTCAGCTCCTACAATGAGCAGTTCTTC.

This sequence joins TRBV19 and TRBJ2-2, with 8 bases matching TRBD2. The CDR3 length is 16 residues. Germline V gene data show CDR1 as LNHDA and CDR2 as SQIVND (reference sequence). Losses at the gene ends were 6 bases for V and 0 bases for J; bases not matched to a gene: 6. CDR3 loop: CASRQAGASNTGELFF. The DNA for the CDR3 is TGTGCCAGTAGACAAGCGGGGGCCTCGAACACCGGGGAGCTGTTTTTT.

The chain recombines TRBV10-3 with TRBJ1-6; 8 bases map to TRBD1. The CDR3 runs 16 residues. The J segment lost 9 bases and the V segment lost 3 bases, leaving 10 bases of the junction unmatched. Per germline, CDR1 ENHRY and CDR2 SYGVKD. The CDR3 region has the DNA TGTGCCATCAGTGACCCCTTGGACAGGGCCGGTTCACCCCTCCACTTT. As protein: CAISDPLDRAGSPLHF.